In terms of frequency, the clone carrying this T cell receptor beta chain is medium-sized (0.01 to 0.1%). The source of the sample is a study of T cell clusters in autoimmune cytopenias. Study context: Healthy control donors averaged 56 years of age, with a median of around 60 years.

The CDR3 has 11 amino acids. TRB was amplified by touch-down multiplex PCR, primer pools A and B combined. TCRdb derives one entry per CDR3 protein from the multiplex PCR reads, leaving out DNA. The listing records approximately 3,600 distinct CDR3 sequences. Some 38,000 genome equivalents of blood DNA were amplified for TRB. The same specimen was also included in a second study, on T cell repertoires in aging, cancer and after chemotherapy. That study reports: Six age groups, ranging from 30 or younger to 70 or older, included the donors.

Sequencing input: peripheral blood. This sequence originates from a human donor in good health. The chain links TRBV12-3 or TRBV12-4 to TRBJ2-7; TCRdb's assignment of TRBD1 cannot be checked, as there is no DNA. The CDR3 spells CASSPGYEQYF.